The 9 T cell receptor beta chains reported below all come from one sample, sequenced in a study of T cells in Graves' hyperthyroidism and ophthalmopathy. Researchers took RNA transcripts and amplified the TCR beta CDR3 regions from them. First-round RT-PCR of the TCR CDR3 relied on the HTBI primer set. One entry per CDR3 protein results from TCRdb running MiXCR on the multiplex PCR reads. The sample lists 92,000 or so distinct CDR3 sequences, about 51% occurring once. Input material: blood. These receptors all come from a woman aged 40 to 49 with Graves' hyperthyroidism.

This CDR3 reads CASSAPQVSKGHYGYTF. In DNA form, the CDR3 reads TGTGCCAGCAGTGCCCCCCAAGTGTCTAAGGGCCACTATGGCTACACCTTC. This chain links TRBV2 with TRBJ1-2; D is unclear. The germline gives CDR1 SNHLY, CDR2 FYNNEI. The CDR3 loop spans 17 amino acids. Trimming shortened V by 4 bases and J by 3 bases, and 21 bases separated the two germline ends.

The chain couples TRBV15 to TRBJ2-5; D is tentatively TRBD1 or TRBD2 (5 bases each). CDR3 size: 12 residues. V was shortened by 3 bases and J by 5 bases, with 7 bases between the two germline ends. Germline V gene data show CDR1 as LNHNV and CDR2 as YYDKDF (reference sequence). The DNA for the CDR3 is TGTGCCACCAGCAGCGGGGCGGAGACCCAGTACTTC. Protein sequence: CATSSGAETQYF.

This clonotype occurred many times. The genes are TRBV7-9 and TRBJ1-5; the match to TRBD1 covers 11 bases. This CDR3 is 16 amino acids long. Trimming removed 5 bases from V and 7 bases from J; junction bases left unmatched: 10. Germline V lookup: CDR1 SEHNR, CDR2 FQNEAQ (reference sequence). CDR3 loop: CASSLLSGQGGQPQHF. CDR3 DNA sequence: TGTGCCAGCAGCCTCCTCTCGGGACAGGGGGGACAGCCCCAGCATTTT.

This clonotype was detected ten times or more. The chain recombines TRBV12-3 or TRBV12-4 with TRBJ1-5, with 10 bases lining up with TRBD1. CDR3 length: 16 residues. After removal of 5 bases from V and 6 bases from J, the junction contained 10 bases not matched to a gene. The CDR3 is CASSPARTGGSQPQHF. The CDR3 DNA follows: TGTGCCAGCAGTCCGGCCAGGACAGGGGGTTCTCAGCCCCAGCATTTT.

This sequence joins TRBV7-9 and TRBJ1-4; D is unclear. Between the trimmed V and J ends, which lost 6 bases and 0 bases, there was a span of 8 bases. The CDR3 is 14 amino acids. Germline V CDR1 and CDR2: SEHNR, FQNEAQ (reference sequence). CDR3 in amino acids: CASSWLATNEKLFF. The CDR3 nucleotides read TGTGCCAGCAGTTGGCTAGCAACTAATGAAAAACTGTTTTTT.

Here the CDR3 reads CATSRETGGMTETQYF. CDR3 bases: TGTGCCACCAGCAGGGAAACAGGGGGAATGACAGAGACCCAGTACTTC. The chain links TRBV15 to TRBJ2-5; 8 bases line up with TRBD1. Germline assignment: CDR1 LNHNV and CDR2 YYDKDF (reference sequence). The CDR3 spans 16 residues. J was trimmed by 4 bases and V by 3 bases; bases with no gene match: 10.

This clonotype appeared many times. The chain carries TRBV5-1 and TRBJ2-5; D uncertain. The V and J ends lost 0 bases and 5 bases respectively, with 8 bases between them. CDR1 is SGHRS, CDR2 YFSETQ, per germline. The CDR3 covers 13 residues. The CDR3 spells CASSLEAWETQYF. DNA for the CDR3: TGCGCCAGCAGCTTGGAAGCGTGGGAGACCCAGTACTTC.

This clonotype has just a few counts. The CDR3 coding sequence is TGTGCCAGCAGCTTCGGGTCCGGGGGCGGCTACGAGCAGTACTTC. Translated, it gives CASSFGSGGGYEQYF. V gene TRBV7-2 combines with J gene TRBJ2-7; D possibly uses TRBD1 or TRBD2 (6 bases each). V was cut by 3 bases and J by 3 bases, with 15 bases left in between. The length of the CDR3 is 15 residues. Per germline, CDR1 SGHTA and CDR2 FQGNSA.

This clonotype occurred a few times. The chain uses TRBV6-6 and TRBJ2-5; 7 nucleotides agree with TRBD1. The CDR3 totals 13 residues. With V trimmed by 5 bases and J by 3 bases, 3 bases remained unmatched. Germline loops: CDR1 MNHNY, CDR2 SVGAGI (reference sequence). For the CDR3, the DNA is TGTGCCAGCAGTCTGACAGGGAAAGAGACCCAGTACTTC. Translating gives CASSLTGKETQYF.